This TCR beta chain was observed in a study of cytomegalovirus exposure and HLA in healthy donors. CDR3 length: 14 residues. Per germline, CDR1 SEHNR and CDR2 FQNEAQ (reference sequence). V was pared by 5 bases and J by 8 bases, with 9 bases of the junction left unmatched. 13 Jbeta primers and 60 Vbeta primers were used for the PCR. The data were produced by immunoSEQ multiplex PCR, yet TCRdb's version contains in-frame clones alone and is incomplete. The table lists fewer than 90,000 clones, 70% of them singletons. This receptor was obtained from a woman aged 45-59 years in good health and CMV-seropositive. V usage is TRBV7-9 and J usage is TRBJ1-2; 9 bases match TRBD1. Sequencing was done on a sample of PBMCs. For the CDR3, the DNA is TGTGCCAGCAGCCCGGGACAGGGCTCTGGGGGCTACACCTTC. Amino acids: CASSPGQGSGGYTF. Variable domain in full (rest from reference TRBV7-9 and TRBJ1-2): DTGVSQNPRHKITKRGQNVTFRCDPISEHNRLYWYRQTLGQGPEFLTYFQNEAQLEKSRLLSDRFSAERPKGSFSTLEIQRTEQGDSAMYLCASSPGQGSGGYTFGSGTRLTVV.